The rows below give T cell receptor beta chains drawn from one sample of a study of blood T cell repertoires in COVID-19. Produced via immunoSEQ multiplex PCR; TCRdb's table is partial and in-frame only. The sample lists under 300,000 clones, 86% occurring once. Sequencing input: peripheral blood. These receptors came from a woman in her 70s with COVID-19, enrolled during active disease. The CDR3 runs from the conserved cysteine through the conserved F or W. Each record gives: V gene, clone size, D gene, J gene, CDR3 protein, CDR3 DNA. A D gene is named only where the DNA matches it firmly. Clone size is not always given. Where it is, it says once, few, many or a class for expanded clones.

>TRBV27|once|NA|TRBJ2-4
CASSLNGQVSNIQYF
TGTGCCAGCAGTTTAAATGGACAAGTGTCAAACATTCAGTACTTC
>TRBV27|NA|NA|TRBJ1-6
CASSSSGGRSYNSPLHF
TGTGCCAGCAGCTCGTCCGGGGGGCGGTCCTATAATTCACCCCTCCACTTT
>TRBV24-1|NA|NA|TRBJ2-3
CATSGAGGSDTQYF
TGTGCCACCAGTGGGGCAGGGGGGTCAGATACGCAGTATTTT
>TRBV4-3|NA|NA|TRBJ1-5
CASSQDDAGGPQHF
TGCGCCAGCAGCCAAGATGACGCGGGCGGTCCCCAGCATTTT
>TRBV10-1|NA|TRBD1|TRBJ2-2
CASIPRDRVILRELFF
TGCGCCAGCATTCCCCGGGACAGGGTTATTCTTAGGGAGCTGTTTTTT
>TRBV23-1|NA|TRBD2|TRBJ2-5
CASSLHDWTSGLIQETQYF
TGCGCCAGCAGTCTGCACGATTGGACTAGCGGGTTAATCCAAGAGACCCAGTACTTC
>TRBV13|NA|TRBD2|TRBJ2-1
CASSLALAGGPDEQFF
TGTGCCAGCAGCTTAGCCCTAGCGGGGGGGCCAGATGAGCAGTTCTTC
>TRBV9|NA|NA|TRBJ2-2
CASSARQGGGTGELFF
TGTGCCAGCAGCGCGAGACAGGGCGGAGGGACCGGGGAGCTGTTTTTT
>TRBV7-2|few|TRBD2|TRBJ2-5
CASSLQGLAGLETQYF
TGTGCCAGCAGCTTACAGGGACTAGCGGGACTAGAGACCCAGTACTTC
>TRBV5-1|NA|NA|TRBJ1-1
CASSLVAGPDGTEAFF
TGCGCCAGCAGCTTGGTTGCAGGGCCCGATGGCACTGAAGCTTTCTTT
>TRBV7-2|NA|NA|TRBJ2-3
CASSLNGRGRTDTQYF
TGTGCCAGCAGCTTAAACGGGCGGGGTCGCACAGATACGCAGTATTTT
>TRBV27|NA|NA|TRBJ1-1
CASSSSGENTEAFF
TGTGCCAGCAGCTCCTCCGGGGAGAACACTGAAGCTTTCTTT
>TRBV10-2|NA|NA|TRBJ1-5
CASSPGSNQPQHF
TGCGCCAGCAGTCCAGGGAGCAATCAGCCCCAGCATTTT
>TRBV27|NA|TRBD1|TRBJ2-3
CASRRGQGSTDTQYF
TGTGCCAGCCGCCGAGGACAGGGGAGCACAGATACGCAGTATTTT
>TRBV20-1|NA|NA|TRBJ2-2
CSASRQGGGELFF
TGCAGTGCTAGTCGGCAGGGCGGCGGGGAGCTGTTTTTT
>TRBV6-5|many|NA|TRBJ1-2
CAILLILPNYGYTF
TGTGCCATCTTATTAATCCTTCCTAACTATGGCTACACCTTC
>TRBV3-1/TRBV3-2|NA|TRBD2|TRBJ2-3
CASSQARTSGGVDTQYF
TGTGCCAGCAGCCAAGCCCGGACTAGCGGGGGGGTAGATACGCAGTATTTT
>TRBV6-5|NA|NA|TRBJ2-3
CASKIRPAGDTQYF
TGTGCCAGCAAAATTAGACCCGCGGGCGATACGCAGTATTTT
>TRBV6-6|NA|TRBD2|TRBJ2-5
CASRRAGGGSGETQYF
TGTGCCAGCAGGCGAGCGGGGGGGGGCTCGGGAGAGACCCAGTACTTC
>TRBV6-2/TRBV6-3|NA|NA|TRBJ2-3
CASSYYGATGDTQYF
TGTGCCAGCAGTTATTACGGGGCGACAGGAGATACGCAGTATTTT
>TRBV7-2|NA|TRBD2|TRBJ2-7
CASSSQRGGSYEQYF
TGTGCCAGCAGCTCCCAGCGGGGGGGTTCCTACGAGCAGTACTTC
>TRBV28|NA|TRBD1|TRBJ1-2
CASSLGQGARGGYTF
TGTGCCAGCAGTTTAGGGCAGGGGGCGCGAGGTGGCTACACCTTC
>TRBV28|NA|TRBD2|TRBJ2-5
CASSLSGLAGGNREETQYF
TGTGCCAGCAGTTTATCGGGTCTAGCGGGGGGAAATAGGGAGGAGACCCAGTACTTC
>TRBV2|NA|TRBD1|TRBJ1-3
CASSEATGGNTIYF
TGTGCCAGCAGTGAAGCGACAGGGGGAAACACCATATATTTT
>TRBV19|NA|NA|TRBJ1-2
CASSSLQGPYGYTF
TGTGCCAGTAGTTCTCTACAGGGACCTTATGGCTACACCTTC
>TRBV7-2|NA|TRBD1|TRBJ2-7
CASSLEGGGHYEQYF
TGTGCCAGCAGCTTAGAAGGGGGCGGGCACTACGAGCAGTACTTC
>TRBV2|NA|TRBD1|TRBJ1-2
CASSQGQLYGYTF
TGTGCCAGCAGTCAGGGACAGCTTTATGGCTACACCTTC
>TRBV2|NA|NA|TRBJ2-3
CASSEARGLQDTQYF
TGTGCCAGCAGTGAAGCAAGAGGGCTTCAAGATACGCAGTATTTT
>TRBV27|NA|NA|TRBJ2-7
CASSFEYRDKTYEQYF
TGTGCCAGCAGTTTTGAATACCGGGACAAGACCTACGAGCAGTACTTC
>TRBV15|NA|TRBD2|TRBJ2-5
CATSRGGGGAGETQYF
TGTGCCACCAGCAGAGGAGGCGGGGGGGCCGGAGAGACCCAGTACTTC
>TRBV2|NA|TRBD2|TRBJ2-7
CASMGLAGDEQYF
TGTGCCAGCATGGGACTAGCGGGGGACGAGCAGTACTTC
>TRBV5-4|NA|TRBD1|TRBJ2-3
CASSWDRGTDTQYF
TGTGCCAGCAGCTGGGACAGGGGGACAGATACGCAGTATTTT